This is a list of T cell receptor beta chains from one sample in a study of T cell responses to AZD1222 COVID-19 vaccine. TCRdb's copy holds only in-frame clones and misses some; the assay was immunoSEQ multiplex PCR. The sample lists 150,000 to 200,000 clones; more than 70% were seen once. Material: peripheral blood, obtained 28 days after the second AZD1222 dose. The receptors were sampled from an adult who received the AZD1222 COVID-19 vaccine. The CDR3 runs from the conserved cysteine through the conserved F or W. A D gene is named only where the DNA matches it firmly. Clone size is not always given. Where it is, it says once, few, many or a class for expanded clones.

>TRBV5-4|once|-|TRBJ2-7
CASSLEGIGSYEQYF
TGTGCCAGCAGCCTGGAGGGAATTGGATCCTACGAGCAGTACTTC
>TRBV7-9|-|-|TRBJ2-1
CASSLTYPPPYNEQFF
TGTGCCAGCAGCTTAACTTACCCCCCGCCCTACAATGAGCAGTTCTTC
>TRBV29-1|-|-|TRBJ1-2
CSVDGDYGYTF
TGCAGCGTTGACGGGGATTATGGCTACACCTTC
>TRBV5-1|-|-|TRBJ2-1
CASSLADENYEQFF
TGCGCCAGCAGCTTGGCCGACGAGAACTATGAGCAGTTCTTC
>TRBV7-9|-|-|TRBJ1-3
CASSEGDSGFPRNTIYF
TGTGCCAGCAGCGAAGGGGACTCGGGATTCCCACGAAACACCATATATTTT
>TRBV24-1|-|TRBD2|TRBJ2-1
CATSDRGGLEQFF
TGTGCCACCAGTGATCGGGGGGGACTCGAGCAGTTCTTC
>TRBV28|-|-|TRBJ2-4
CASIFAGSKNIQYF
TGTGCCAGCATCTTTGCCGGCTCCAAAAACATTCAGTACTTC
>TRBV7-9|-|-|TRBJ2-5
CASSPLGKETQYF
TGTGCCAGCAGCCCCCTAGGAAAAGAGACCCAGTACTTC
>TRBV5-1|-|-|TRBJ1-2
CASSVDGMVTTF
TGCGCCAGCAGCGTGGACGGGATGGTTACGACCTTC
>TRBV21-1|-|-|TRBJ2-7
CASSKTYYEQYF
TGTGCCAGCAGCAAAACATACTACGAGCAGTACTTC
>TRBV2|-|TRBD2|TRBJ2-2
CASSLAVPGELFF
TGTGCCAGCAGCCTAGCGGTACCCGGGGAGCTGTTTTTT
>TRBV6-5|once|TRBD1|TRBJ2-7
CASSWTGTYEQYF
TGTGCCAGCAGCTGGACAGGGACCTACGAGCAGTACTTC
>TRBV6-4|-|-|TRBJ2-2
CASSERASAGELFF
TGTGCCAGCAGTGAGAGGGCGTCTGCCGGGGAGCTGTTTTTT
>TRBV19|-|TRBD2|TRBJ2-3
CASSIGPLAGGTDTQYF
TGTGCCAGTAGTATAGGTCCTCTAGCGGGGGGCACAGATACGCAGTATTTT
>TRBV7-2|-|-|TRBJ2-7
CASSLAGGEPYEQYF
TGTGCCAGCAGCTTAGCGGGGGGTGAACCCTACGAGCAGTACTTC
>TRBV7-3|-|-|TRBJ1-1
CASSLSGGALTEAFF
TGTGCCAGCAGCTTAAGCGGGGGCGCGCTCACTGAAGCTTTCTTT
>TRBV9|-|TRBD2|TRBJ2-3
CASSISPTGGSTDTQYF
TGTGCCAGCAGCATCTCCCCGACGGGAGGTAGCACAGATACGCAGTATTTT
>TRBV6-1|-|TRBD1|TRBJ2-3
CASSDQQGGTDTQYF
TGTGCCAGCAGTGACCAACAGGGGGGCACAGATACGCAGTATTTT
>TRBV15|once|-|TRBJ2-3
CATSRDRENLAQYF
TGTGCCACCAGCAGAGATCGGGAAAATTTGGCGCAGTATTTT
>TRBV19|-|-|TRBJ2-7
CASSKGSFYEQYF
TGTGCCAGTTCCAAAGGGAGCTTTTACGAGCAGTACTTC
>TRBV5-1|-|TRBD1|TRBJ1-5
CASSLGTGGGQPQHF
TGCGCCAGCAGCTTGGGGACAGGGGGCGGACAGCCCCAGCATTTT
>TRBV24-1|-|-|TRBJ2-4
CATSSSRRDQNIQYF
TGTGCCACCAGTTCATCCCGCAGGGACCAAAACATTCAGTACTTC
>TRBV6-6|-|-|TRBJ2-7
CASSYYLGASYEQYF
TGTGCCAGCAGTTATTATCTCGGGGCGTCCTACGAGCAGTACTTC
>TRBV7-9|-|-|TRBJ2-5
CASSQGRKETQYF
TGTGCCAGCAGCCAGGGACGTAAAGAGACCCAGTACTTC
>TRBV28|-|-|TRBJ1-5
CASSLGSGGNQPQHF
TGTGCCAGCAGTTTAGGGTCGGGGGGCAATCAGCCCCAGCATTTT
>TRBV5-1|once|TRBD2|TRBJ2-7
CATSPSGMYEQYF
TGCGCCACCTCGCCTAGCGGGATGTACGAGCAGTACTTC